This TCR beta chain was sequenced for a study of beta chain features in type 1 diabetes (dated by TCRdb to the late 2010s). For the wider study: Mean age, gender distribution, total cell number and subset yield were not different between patients and healthy donors. A total of 100 million to 140 million sorted cells were examined across all samples, and the number of cells per subset was strongly correlated with RNA yield. The study compared the TCRB repertoires of sorted circulating CD4+ T cell subsets in recently diagnosed type 1 diabetes patients with those in matched healthy donors. Whereas all 30 or so donors provided naive and central memory subsets, regulatory and stem cell-like memory subsets were isolated from just 8 patients and about 8 healthy donors.

As concerns this clone: Its antigen remains unidentified. There are no base qualities to consult, and no much larger clone falls within one base.

Broader findings and caveats from the paper: At VDJ recombination sites, type 1 diabetes patients had fewer insertions and more deleted nucleotides, which implies abnormalities in thymic rearrangement. PCR might favor shorter templates, but patient and control samples were amplified and corrected together, so any skew would affect both groups equally. HLA sub-analyses involved small numbers of individuals, so any influence of HLA type on TCRB rearrangement remained unresolved. Sequencing cDNA rather than genomic DNA could over-represent highly expressing activated cells, although activation and CD3 levels did not differ between groups. Naive, central memory and regulatory TCRB repertoires appeared more similar among patients than among healthy donors. A moderate but significant shortening of TCRB CDR3 length was observed in type 1 diabetes patients in all four CD4+ subsets.

A single peripheral blood draw of approximately 100 mL on average was collected from each donor into heparinised tubes. Using a panel that included CD45RO, CCR7, CD25, CD127, CD95 and CD27, naive, central memory, regulatory and stem cell-like memory CD4+ T cells were sorted on a BD FACSAria II. Every sorted population had a purity above 95%. PBMCs were separated immediately by Lymphoprep density gradient centrifugation and were stained directly, without being cultured. So that batch effects would be minimized, each experiment stained and sorted samples in pairs, pairing one healthy donor with one patient. The entire amount of isolated RNA was reverse transcribed using the High Capacity cDNA Reverse Transcription Kit, so the sequenced TCRB transcripts were expressed ones. Deep immunoSEQ sequencing was performed on naive, central memory and regulatory T cell samples, with an average of around 3.5 million total reads per sample. Sorted cells were lysed in RLT buffer, and RNA was extracted using DNase-treated RNeasy Micro or Mini kits according to cell number. Each cell subset was processed on its own to prevent cross-contamination, while patient and healthy donor samples were processed together. Using the immunoSEQ multiplex PCR, TCRB sequences were amplified from cDNA into 87-bp fragments spanning the CDR3 region. Sequencing of the amplicons was performed on the Illumina HiSeq platform. For the original study's pipeline: Synthetic template baselines were used to correct PCR bias computationally, reads within Hamming distance 2 were collapsed, and singletons that could not be merged were discarded. Reads were aligned to IMGT to assign V, D and J genes, CDR3 length, and insertions or deletions at six rearrangement sites. Within each subset, clonotype counts were normalized to the number of sorted cells before true diversity and Gini coefficients were calculated with the tcR R package. The overlap coefficient, calculated on TCRB nucleotide sequences, was used to quantify repertoire sharing. Out-of-frame TCRB sequences from naive cells were analyzed as a proxy for the pre-selection repertoire. Sourced from immuneACCESS, this table was stored by TCRdb with only in-frame sequences that have V and J called. A share of the clones is absent; for the studies checked, an unresolved V gene accounts for under half, and the remainder has no known explanation. The V and J calls and clone size are taken from that table; D and trimming were inferred from the DNA. This sample gives hundreds of thousands of clones in total; around 12% of them show up just once. The ten largest clones capture more than 0.015% of the sample.

Trimming at the junction amounts to 5 bases on V and 2 bases on J, and the germline ends lie 9 bases apart. The CDR3, from cysteine to phenylalanine, totals 13 residues. The read is trimmed to its CDR3 DNA, 39 bases read in frame from base 1. CDR1 SGHTA and CDR2 FQGTGA are derived from the germline V gene. Sequenced: naive CD4+ T cells from blood. The cell subset or site tag for this specimen amounts to: true naive CD4+ T cells. The chain was built from TRBV7-3 and TRBJ2-5; the D gene is possibly TRBD1, with 5 bases matching. The source is a young man in good health. The nucleotide sequence reads TGTGCCAGCAGCCTCGACAGACAAGAGACCCAGTACTTC. It translates to CASSLDRQETQYF.